These 16 T cell receptor beta chains share one sample of origin, sequenced in a study of CD8 T cells in Susac syndrome. RNA totalling roughly 0.45 to 1 ug underwent reverse transcription with random hexamers. TCRdb used MiXCR to reprocess the immunoSEQ multiplex PCR reads, holding one entry per CDR3 protein. The sample lists some 300,000 distinct CDR3 sequences, about 91% occurring once. The sequencing sample was made of CD8+ T cells from PBMCs. The receptors were gathered from a human donor with multiple sclerosis.

The chain is built from TRBV19 and TRBJ2-6; no clear D. Germline loops: CDR1 LNHDA, CDR2 SQIVND (reference sequence). The CDR3 is 16 residues long. V was shortened by 3 bases and J by 0 bases, with 9 bases between the two germline ends. DNA for the CDR3: TGTGCCAGTAGTATTGGACCGTACTCTGGGGCCAACGTCCTGACTTTC. Residues: CASSIGPYSGANVLTF.

This chain links TRBV10-3 with TRBJ2-3, with D hard to call. Germline loops: CDR1 ENHRY, CDR2 SYGVKD. Trimming took 1 base from V and 2 from J, leaving 7 bases between them. The CDR3 sequence is 14 residues long. The CDR3 region is CAISELADTDTQYF. CDR3 nucleotides: TGTGCCATCAGTGAGTTGGCAGACACAGATACGCAGTATTTT.

The chain couples TRBV6-2 or TRBV6-3 to TRBJ2-3, with D perhaps given as TRBD1 or TRBD2 (5 bases each). Germline V gene sequence: CDR1 MNHEY, CDR2 SVGEGT. The CDR3 length is 14 residues. V was shortened by 5 bases and J by 0 bases, with 9 bases between the two germline ends. The CDR3 DNA reads TGTGCCAGCAGTCCTCGGGACAGCACAGATACGCAGTATTTT. It specifies CASSPRDSTDTQYF.

This chain connects TRBV27 to TRBJ2-3; tentatively, D is TRBD2 (6 bases). V lost 7 bases and J lost 1, with 21 bases in between. The CDR3 spans 17 residues. In germline, CDR1 is MNHEY, CDR2 SMNVEV (reference sequence). The CDR3 nucleotides are TGTGCCAGCACTCCTTTAATGGGACTCGCAGGCACAGATACGCAGTATTTT. It is translated as CASTPLMGLAGTDTQYF.

This clonotype was seen just once. V usage is TRBV7-9 and J usage is TRBJ1-5; no clear D. V was shortened by 4 bases and J by 7 bases, with 8 bases between the two germline ends. Germline lookup yields CDR1 SEHNR and CDR2 FQNEAQ (reference sequence). The CDR3 length is 12 residues. CDR3 region: CASSSQNQPQHF. The CDR3 DNA reads as TGTGCCAGCAGCTCTCAAAACCAGCCCCAGCATTTT.

DNA for the CDR3: TGTGCCAGCTTGGATGCGGGAGGGCCCGATGAGCAGTTCTTC. As protein: CASLDAGGPDEQFF. V is TRBV19 and J is TRBJ2-1; 9 bases map to TRBD2. The germline V gene encodes CDR1 LNHDA and CDR2 SQIVND (reference sequence). V was clipped by 9 bases and J by 8 bases; unmatched bases: 11. The CDR3 runs 14 residues.

This chain joins TRBV2 and TRBJ2-1; either TRBD1 or TRBD2 may fit D (6 bases each). The germline V gene has CDR1 SNHLY and CDR2 FYNNEI. V gave up 3 bases and J gave up 5 bases, with 14 bases separating them. This CDR3 is built from 15 residues. The DNA for the CDR3 is TGTGCCAGCAGTGATTGGAGGGGGATGGACAATGAGCAGTTCTTC. Translation gives CASSDWRGMDNEQFF.

This clonotype came up once. The chain is built from TRBV29-1 and TRBJ2-7, with TRBD1 identical over 7 bases. The CDR3 sequence is 13 residues long. Germline CDR1 SQVTM, CDR2 ANQGSEA. The ends lost 8 bases at V and 5 bases at J; junction bases unmatched: 12. CDR3: CSIRPDRADEQYF. CDR3 sequence (DNA): TGCAGCATTCGACCTGACAGGGCTGACGAGCAGTACTTC.

The chain links TRBV7-3 to TRBJ2-1; TRBD2 agrees at 13 bases. V trimming: 1 base; J trimming: 7 bases; junction bases outside the gene matches: 4. Germline CDR1 is SGHTA and CDR2 is FQGTGA. The CDR3 runs 16 residues. The CDR3 DNA follows: TGTGCCAGCAGCTTAAGGACTAGCGGGAGCGATAATGAGCAGTTCTTC. This codes for CASSLRTSGSDNEQFF.

V gene TRBV27 combines with J gene TRBJ2-3; D possibly matches TRBD1 or TRBD2 (6 bases each). This CDR3 is built from 15 residues. Trimming removed 3 bases at V and 7 bases at J, with 17 bases between. Germline assignment: CDR1 MNHEY and CDR2 SMNVEV (reference sequence). CDR3 DNA sequence: TGTGCCAGCAGTTTGGGGGAAGTGGGGGGCAATACGCAGTATTTT. This gives the protein CASSLGEVGGNTQYF.

V is TRBV15 and J is TRBJ2-7; 8 bases line up with TRBD2. Germline V lookup: CDR1 LNHNV, CDR2 YYDKDF (reference sequence). V lost 0 bases and J lost 4; bases outside the gene matches: 5. This CDR3 comprises 15 residues. This chain's CDR3 is CATSRDRPSGYEQYF. CDR3 DNA: TGTGCCACCAGCAGAGATCGTCCTAGCGGGTACGAGCAGTACTTC.

The V gene is TRBV7-9, the J gene TRBJ2-1; the D is unclear. The V end was cut by 1 base, the J end by 3 bases, with 13 bases between. The CDR3 extends over 16 amino acids. CDR1 and CDR2 (germline): SEHNR, FQNEAQ (reference sequence). CDR3 protein: CASSLGSPRFYNEQFF. The CDR3 DNA sequence: TGTGCCAGCAGCTTAGGGTCCCCAAGGTTCTACAATGAGCAGTTCTTC.

The rearrangement joins TRBV5-6 to TRBJ2-7; the D gene is possibly TRBD1 (6 bases). Germline loops: CDR1 SGHDT, CDR2 YYEEEE. CDR3 length: 14 amino acids. With 2 bases removed from V and 3 bases from J, the gap between germline ends came to 12 bases. The DNA for the CDR3 is TGTGCCAGCAGCTTTTTACAGGGCTTCTACGAGCAGTACTTC. It is translated as CASSFLQGFYEQYF. The complete variable domain, with remaining parts taken from reference TRBV5-6 and TRBJ2-7, reads DAGVTQSPTHLIKTRGQQVTLRCSPKSGHDTVSWYQQALGQGPQFIFQYYEEEERQRGNFPDRFSGHQFPNYSSELNVNALLLGDSALYLCASSFLQGFYEQYFGPGTRLTVT.

The chain employs TRBV10-3 and TRBJ2-7, with D perhaps matching TRBD2 (5 bases). The ends were cut back, 2 bases at V and 3 bases at J, with 5 bases in the middle. This CDR3 region has 12 residues. CDR1 and CDR2 (germline): ENHRY, SYGVKD. The CDR3: CAISETSYEQYF. The CDR3 coding sequence is TGTGCCATCAGTGAGACTAGCTACGAGCAGTACTTC.

This clonotype was found many times. The chain combines TRBV5-6 with TRBJ2-1, with D unresolved. The V gene lost 5 bases and the J gene lost 0 bases, with 6 bases spanning the gap. Germline V gives CDR1 SGHDT, CDR2 YYEEEE. The length of the CDR3 is 13 residues. The CDR3: CASSLGSYNEQFF. In nucleotides, the CDR3 is TGTGCCAGCAGTCTAGGCTCCTACAATGAGCAGTTCTTC.

This chain uses TRBV28 with TRBJ2-7; 9 bases line up with TRBD1. There are 12 residues in the CDR3. Trimming cost V 9 bases and J 5 bases; bases outside gene matches: 5. CDR1 MDHEN and CDR2 SYDVKM come from the germline V gene. The CDR3 sequence: CASGGQGNEQYF. The CDR3 DNA follows: TGTGCCAGTGGAGGACAGGGGAACGAGCAGTACTTC.